This T cell receptor beta chain appears in the sequencing data of a study of CD8+CD57+ T cells in acquired aplastic anemia. Study background: DNA per sorted CD4+ or CD8+ sample ranged about 0.17 to 30 ug, averaging roughly 3.2 ug. Broader study findings: Patients and controls shared about 30 CD8+ CDR3 sequences, which appeared highly expressed in patients and within their immunodominant clones. Significant differences in CD8+ Simpson's diversity were not observed between patients and controls.

The use of genomic DNA as template underpinned the TCR beta VDJ and CDR3 profiling. TCRdb independently ran MiXCR on the reads; one entry per CDR3 protein. The data contain 250,000 to 350,000 distinct CDR3 sequences, around 60% of them singletons. V shed 1 base and J 4 bases; nucleotides not matched to a gene: 4. Germline V CDR1 and CDR2: SGHTA, FQGNSA. The CDR3 runs to 15 residues. With regard to this clonotype: Antigen: not known.

Source material: sorted CD4+, CD8+, or CD8+CD57+ T cells (not recorded which) from PBMCs. This rearrangement joins TRBV7-2 to TRBJ1-5; 7 nucleotides match TRBD1. This clonotype originated in a human donor with severe aplastic anemia or a healthy control (not recorded which). The CDR3 DNA is TGTGCCAGCAGCTTAGAGGCAGGGGGTAATCAGCCCCAGCATTTT. It encodes CASSLEAGGNQPQHF.